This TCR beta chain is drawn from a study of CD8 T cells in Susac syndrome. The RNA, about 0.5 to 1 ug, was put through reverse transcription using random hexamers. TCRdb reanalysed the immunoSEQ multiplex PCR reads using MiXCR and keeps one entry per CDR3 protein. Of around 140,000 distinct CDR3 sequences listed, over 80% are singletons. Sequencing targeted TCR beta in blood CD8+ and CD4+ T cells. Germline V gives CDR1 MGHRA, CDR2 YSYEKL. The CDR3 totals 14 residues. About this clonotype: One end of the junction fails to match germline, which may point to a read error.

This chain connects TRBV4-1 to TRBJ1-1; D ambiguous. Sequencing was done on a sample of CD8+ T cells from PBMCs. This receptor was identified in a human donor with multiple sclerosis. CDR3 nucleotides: TGCGCCAGCAGCGCCCGGACGGAGAACACTGGAGCTTTCTTT. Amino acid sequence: CASSARTENTGAFF.